Below, 3 T cell receptor beta chains from the same sample are listed, as sequenced in a study of shared clonotypes between healthy human individuals. Method: immunoSEQ multiplex PCR; TCRdb's copy keeps in-frame clones and lacks some. Seen here are around 1 million clones, roughly 72% observed once, and the top ten hold over 1.3%. Specimen: memory CD4+ T cells sorted from blood. The subset here: CD45RA-negative fraction. These receptors all stem from a man aged 18 to 29 in good health.

This clone was seen a few times. The chain has TRBV25-1 and TRBJ1-1; no reliable D call. Germline V gene data show CDR1 as MGHDK and CDR2 as SYGVNS. The CDR3 contains 12 residues. V was trimmed by 5 bases and J by 1 base, leaving 5 bases between them. In nucleotides, the CDR3 is TGTGCCAGCAGTCCGACGAACACTGAAGCTTTCTTT. Residues: CASSPTNTEAFF.

This rearrangement joins TRBV30 to TRBJ2-5; unclear D gene. The CDR3 has 14 amino acids. V lost 4 bases and J lost 1, with 13 bases in between. The V gene's germline CDR1 is GTSNPN and CDR2 SVGIG (reference sequence). The DNA for the CDR3 is TGTGCCTGGAATGGGCATACCCTCCAAGAGACCCAGTACTTC. This translates into CAWNGHTLQETQYF.

This chain connects TRBV20-1 to TRBJ1-1; D gene unclear. V was cut by 4 bases and J by 1 base, with 4 bases left in between. CDR1 DFQATT and CDR2 SNEGSKA come from the germline V gene (reference sequence). The length of the CDR3 is 11 residues. The CDR3, as DNA: TGCAGTGCTACAAAGAACACTGAAGCTTTCTTT. Encoded protein: CSATKNTEAFF.